These 5 T cell receptor beta chains came from one sample sequenced in a study of shared clonotypes between healthy human individuals. Profiled with immunoSEQ multiplex PCR; TCRdb holds only in-frame clones, not every one. The sample carries about 750,000 clones, 92% recorded once. Terminally differentiated effector memory CD45RA+ cells were excluded from the naive CD8 cells, which were CD45RO-negative and positively selected for CCR7. Sample: naive CD8+ T cells sorted from blood. The receptor set was obtained from a young man in good health.

This clone was picked up one time. The chain joins TRBV11-2 to TRBJ1-2; 8 positions agree with TRBD1. Germline assignment: CDR1 SGHAT and CDR2 FQNNGV. The length of the CDR3 is 14 residues. Losses at the gene ends were 1 base for V and 4 bases for J; bases not matched to a gene: 2. The CDR3, as DNA: TGTGCCAGCAGCTTAGCCCAGGGGGCCTATGGCTACACCTTC. Its translation is CASSLAQGAYGYTF.

Note on this clone: At the DNA level, this CDR3 is encoded by other sequences in the same sample as well. This sequence joins TRBV11-2 and TRBJ1-1; the D is unclear. Trimming shortened V by 0 bases and J by 4 bases, and 3 bases separated the two germline ends. Germline V gives CDR1 SGHAT, CDR2 FQNNGV. The CDR3 loop spans 12 amino acids. CDR3 in DNA: TGTGCCAGCAGCTTAGATTCCACTGAAGCTTTCTTT. It specifies CASSLDSTEAFF.

Note on this clone: At the DNA level, this CDR3 is encoded by other sequences in the same sample as well. J is TRBJ2-1 and V is TRBV20-1, with D perhaps matching TRBD1 (6 bases). The V gene's germline CDR1 is DFQATT and CDR2 SNEGSKA (reference sequence). The CDR3 runs to 11 residues. Between the trimmed V and J ends, which lost 2 bases and 7 bases, there was a span of 6 bases. CDR3 nucleotide sequence: TGCAGTGCTAGACAGGGGAATGAGCAGTTCTTC. Protein product: CSARQGNEQFF.

The chain has TRBV27 and TRBJ2-1; D remains ambiguous. The V gene lost 7 bases and the J gene lost 6 bases, with 10 bases spanning the gap. The length of the CDR3 is 12 residues. Germline V lookup: CDR1 MNHEY, CDR2 SMNVEV (reference sequence). CDR3 in DNA: TGTGCCAGCAATTCTAGAGCCAATGAGCAGTTCTTC. Translated: CASNSRANEQFF.

This sequence joins TRBV7-9 and TRBJ2-7; D possibly corresponds to TRBD2 (6 bases). CDR3 length equals 14 residues. V shed 4 bases and J shed 3 bases, with 13 bases lying between them. The germline CDR1 and CDR2 sequences are SEHNR and FQNEAQ (reference sequence). This CDR3 reads CASSYPGRSYEQYF. The CDR3 region has the DNA TGTGCCAGCAGCTACCCCGGGAGAAGCTACGAGCAGTACTTC.